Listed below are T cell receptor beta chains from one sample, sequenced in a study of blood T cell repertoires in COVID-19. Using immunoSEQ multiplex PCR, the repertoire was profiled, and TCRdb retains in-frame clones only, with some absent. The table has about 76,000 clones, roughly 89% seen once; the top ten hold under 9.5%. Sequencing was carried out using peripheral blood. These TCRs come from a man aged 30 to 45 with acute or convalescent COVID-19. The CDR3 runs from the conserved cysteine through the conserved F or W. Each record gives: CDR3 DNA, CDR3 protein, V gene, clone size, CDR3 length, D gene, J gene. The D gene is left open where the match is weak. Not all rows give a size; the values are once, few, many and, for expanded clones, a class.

CDR3nt: TGTGCCACCAGCAAATTGGGAACAGGCTTCGGCTACACCTTC
CDR3aa: CATSKLGTGFGYTF
v_gene: TRBV15
abundance: -
len: 14
d_gene: -
j_gene: TRBJ1-2

CDR3nt: TGTGCCAGCAGCGGCCGAGGGGTCGCGGGATCGGCAGATACGCAGTATTTT
CDR3aa: CASSGRGVAGSADTQYF
v_gene: TRBV7-9
abundance: once
len: 17
d_gene: -
j_gene: TRBJ2-3

CDR3nt: TGTGCCAGCAGCTCCCCGAGCAGGGGTGGACAGGGGAAGTTCTACGAGCAGTACTTC
CDR3aa: CASSSPSRGGQGKFYEQYF
v_gene: TRBV7-2
abundance: -
len: 19
d_gene: TRBD1
j_gene: TRBJ2-7

CDR3nt: TGCGCCAGCAGCTCCAGGGGGCAAACGGGACAAACACAAGAGACCCAGTACTTC
CDR3aa: CASSSRGQTGQTQETQYF
v_gene: TRBV5-1
abundance: -
len: 18
d_gene: TRBD1
j_gene: TRBJ2-5

CDR3nt: TGCAGCGTTGAGGAGCTTTCTGGGACTGAAGCTTTCTTT
CDR3aa: CSVEELSGTEAFF
v_gene: TRBV29-1
abundance: -
len: 13
d_gene: -
j_gene: TRBJ1-1

CDR3nt: TGTGCCAGCAGCGTACAGGGGGACTATGGCTACACCTTC
CDR3aa: CASSVQGDYGYTF
v_gene: TRBV7-9
abundance: -
len: 13
d_gene: TRBD1
j_gene: TRBJ1-2

CDR3nt: TGCAGTGCTAGTCCCGGGAGTGAAAAACTGTTTTTT
CDR3aa: CSASPGSEKLFF
v_gene: TRBV20-1
abundance: -
len: 12
d_gene: -
j_gene: TRBJ1-4

CDR3nt: TGTGCCAGCAGCCAAGTCGGAGGGGTCGGCAGCTCTGGAAACACCATATATTTT
CDR3aa: CASSQVGGVGSSGNTIYF
v_gene: TRBV4-2
abundance: -
len: 18
d_gene: -
j_gene: TRBJ1-3

CDR3nt: TGCGCCAGCAGCCCTCCCGTTAGCGCAACTAATGAAAAACTGTTTTTT
CDR3aa: CASSPPVSATNEKLFF
v_gene: TRBV4-1
abundance: -
len: 16
d_gene: -
j_gene: TRBJ1-4

CDR3nt: TGTGCCAGCAGTTTATCTAACAGGGGGCAAGGTAGCGGGAGCAATGAGCAGTTCTTC
CDR3aa: CASSLSNRGQGSGSNEQFF
v_gene: TRBV27
abundance: -
len: 19
d_gene: -
j_gene: TRBJ2-1

CDR3nt: TGTGCCAGCAGTTTCGGGTACGGGATTGGGCACAATGAGCAGTTCTTC
CDR3aa: CASSFGYGIGHNEQFF
v_gene: TRBV28
abundance: -
len: 16
d_gene: -
j_gene: TRBJ2-1

CDR3nt: TGTGCCAGCAGCTTAGTCTCGGCGGGAGGCCCTTTTGAGCAGTACTTC
CDR3aa: CASSLVSAGGPFEQYF
v_gene: TRBV11-2
abundance: -
len: 16
d_gene: TRBD2
j_gene: TRBJ2-7

CDR3nt: TGCGCCAGCAGTCCCCGACCGGGACAGGGGGATGAAAAACTGTTTTTT
CDR3aa: CASSPRPGQGDEKLFF
v_gene: TRBV5-1
abundance: -
len: 16
d_gene: TRBD1
j_gene: TRBJ1-4

CDR3nt: TGTGCCAGCAGTCCCTCGACAGGGGAAAACTATGGCTACACCTTC
CDR3aa: CASSPSTGENYGYTF
v_gene: TRBV28
abundance: once
len: 15
d_gene: TRBD1
j_gene: TRBJ1-2

CDR3nt: TGTGCCAGCAGTCACAGGGGGCAGAGCACTGAAGCTTTCTTT
CDR3aa: CASSHRGQSTEAFF
v_gene: TRBV27
abundance: -
len: 14
d_gene: TRBD1
j_gene: TRBJ1-1

CDR3nt: TGTGCCAGCAGTCGTAGCGGGATTGGGGAGACCCAGTACTTC
CDR3aa: CASSRSGIGETQYF
v_gene: TRBV2
abundance: -
len: 14
d_gene: TRBD2
j_gene: TRBJ2-5

CDR3nt: TGTGCCATCAGTGCCCAGTCCCACAATGAGCAGTTCTTC
CDR3aa: CAISAQSHNEQFF
v_gene: TRBV10-3
abundance: -
len: 13
d_gene: -
j_gene: TRBJ2-1

CDR3nt: TGTGCCTGGTATAGCGGGAGATTAGGTCCCGGGGAGCTGTTTTTT
CDR3aa: CAWYSGRLGPGELFF
v_gene: TRBV30
abundance: once
len: 15
d_gene: TRBD2
j_gene: TRBJ2-2

CDR3nt: TGTGCCTGGACCCCTCTGACAGGGAGTGGAAACACCATATATTTT
CDR3aa: CAWTPLTGSGNTIYF
v_gene: TRBV30
abundance: -
len: 15
d_gene: TRBD1
j_gene: TRBJ1-3

CDR3nt: TGCGCCAGCAGCATGGACGGAGCCAATCAGCCCCAGCATTTT
CDR3aa: CASSMDGANQPQHF
v_gene: TRBV5-1
abundance: -
len: 14
d_gene: -
j_gene: TRBJ1-5

CDR3nt: TGTGCCAGCAGATCCATGGACAGTGACTATGGCTACACCTTC
CDR3aa: CASRSMDSDYGYTF
v_gene: TRBV7-2
abundance: -
len: 14
d_gene: -
j_gene: TRBJ1-2

CDR3nt: TGCGCCAGCAGCTTTACTTACGGGGATACGCAGTATTTT
CDR3aa: CASSFTYGDTQYF
v_gene: TRBV5-1
abundance: -
len: 13
d_gene: -
j_gene: TRBJ2-3

CDR3nt: TGTGCCAGCAGGGGAAGGACAGGGCTCAGGGATACGCAGTATTTT
CDR3aa: CASRGRTGLRDTQYF
v_gene: TRBV2
abundance: -
len: 15
d_gene: TRBD1
j_gene: TRBJ2-3

CDR3nt: TGCGCCAGCAGGGTCCAGCGGGGCTCCTACGAGCAGTACTTC
CDR3aa: CASRVQRGSYEQYF
v_gene: TRBV5-1
abundance: -
len: 14
d_gene: TRBD2
j_gene: TRBJ2-7

CDR3nt: TGTGCCAGCAGCTTAACCCCTAGCGGGAGTACAGATACGCAGTATTTT
CDR3aa: CASSLTPSGSTDTQYF
v_gene: TRBV7-8
abundance: -
len: 16
d_gene: TRBD2
j_gene: TRBJ2-3

CDR3nt: TGTGCCAGCAGAAGAAGTCAGAACTATGGCTACACCTTC
CDR3aa: CASRRSQNYGYTF
v_gene: TRBV12-3/TRBV12-4
abundance: few
len: 13
d_gene: -
j_gene: TRBJ1-2

CDR3nt: TGTGCCAGCAGCCAAGGCGGGGGGCGCTTTTTGGCCGGGGAGCTGTTTTTT
CDR3aa: CASSQGGGRFLAGELFF
v_gene: TRBV4-2
abundance: -
len: 17
d_gene: TRBD2
j_gene: TRBJ2-2

CDR3nt: TGCGCCAGCAGCTCGGGGGGACAACCTACGCAGTATTTT
CDR3aa: CASSSGGQPTQYF
v_gene: TRBV5-1
abundance: once
len: 13
d_gene: -
j_gene: TRBJ2-3

CDR3nt: TGTGCCAGCAGCCTGGACTGGGGGGTACGCGGCTACACCTTC
CDR3aa: CASSLDWGVRGYTF
v_gene: TRBV28
abundance: -
len: 14
d_gene: -
j_gene: TRBJ1-2

CDR3nt: TGTGCCAGCAGTTTCCGGGACAGGGGGCACAATGAGCAGTTCTTC
CDR3aa: CASSFRDRGHNEQFF
v_gene: TRBV28
abundance: -
len: 15
d_gene: TRBD1
j_gene: TRBJ2-1